The 27 T cell receptor beta chains in this list originate from one sample, sequenced in a study of low-dose radiotherapy and immunotherapy resistance in tumors. Time point defined: after trial treatment. Treatment described: LDRT plus nivolumab, ipilimumab, low-dose cyclophosphamide and aspirin (RACIN trial). A 20-cycle PCR with a constant-region primer and V-primer adapter amplified TCRs. One entry per CDR3 protein results from TCRdb running MiXCR on the reads. The data hold approximately 52,000 distinct CDR3 sequences, with approximately 33% observed a single time. Sequenced material: PBMCs, taken after low-dose radiotherapy plus immunotherapy. These receptors all come from a male donor with rectosigmoid adenocarcinoma.

Ten or more counts support this clonotype. V usage is TRBV28 and J usage is TRBJ1-2; perhaps TRBD1 as D (5 bases). This CDR3 spans 16 amino acids. Per the germline V gene, CDR1 is MDHEN and CDR2 is SYDVKM. V was trimmed by 1 base and J by 4 bases, leaving 16 bases between them. CDR3 in amino acids: CASSLLGPLLGYGYTF. Written as DNA, the CDR3 is TGTGCCAGCAGTTTATTGGGACCTTTATTGGGCTATGGCTACACCTTC.

About this clonotype itself: A far larger clone lies a single base away; this is likely a read error. This chain joins TRBV7-3 and TRBJ2-7; D may be TRBD2 (5 bases). The germline V gene has CDR1 SGHTA and CDR2 FQGTGA. The CDR3 consists of 13 residues. This CDR3 reads CASSRADPYEQCF. DNA of the CDR3: TGTGCCAGCAGCCGAGCGGACCCCTACGAGCAGTGCTTC.

This clonotype has at least ten counts. The genes are TRBV24-1 and TRBJ1-5, with a possible D match to TRBD1 (6 bases). The germline V gene encodes CDR1 KGHDR and CDR2 SFDVKD. CDR3 size: 17 residues. V dropped 4 bases and J dropped 4 bases, with 19 bases sitting between them. CDR3 amino acids: CATSDPASQGGNQPQHF. CDR3 DNA sequence: TGTGCCACCAGTGACCCCGCCTCACAGGGTGGAAATCAGCCCCAGCATTTT.

The chain is built from TRBV7-9 and TRBJ2-5; 10 nucleotides match TRBD2. This CDR3 is 17 amino acids long. Trimming at V came to 5 bases and at J to 5 bases, leaving 14 bases not matched to a gene. From germline, CDR1 is SEHNR and CDR2 FQNEAQ (reference sequence). The CDR3 sequence is CASSATPGTSVGETQYF. The CDR3, as DNA: TGTGCCAGCAGCGCCACTCCCGGGACTAGCGTAGGCGAGACCCAGTACTTC.

A note on this clonotype: This probably arose from a read error, given a far larger clone one base away. The gene calls are TRBV24-1 and TRBJ2-7, with D perhaps TRBD1 (6 bases). The CDR3 extends over 14 amino acids. V was cut by 4 bases and J by 7 bases, with 16 bases left in between. Looked up from germline, CDR1 is KGHDR and CDR2 is SFDVKD. The CDR3 loop is CATSDHTGYNEQYF. The CDR3 DNA follows: TGTGCCACCAGTGACCATACAGGGTACAATGAGCAGTACTTC.

This clonotype was counted ten times or more. CDR3 sequence: CASIPRGGGQQTQYF. The DNA for the CDR3 is TGTGCCAGCATCCCCCGGGGAGGTGGTCAGCAGACCCAGTACTTC. The rearrangement links TRBV7-9 to TRBJ2-5; possibly TRBD2 for D (6 bases). V was pared by 7 bases and J by 6 bases, with 21 bases between. Germline CDR1 is SEHNR and CDR2 is FQNEAQ (reference sequence). The CDR3 length is 15 residues.

This clonotype was seen a few times. The chain has TRBV28 and TRBJ2-7; D call uncertain. The V gene lost 6 bases and the J gene lost 4 bases, with 4 bases spanning the gap. CDR3 length: 10 residues. Germline assignment: CDR1 MDHEN and CDR2 SYDVKM. The CDR3 DNA reads as TGTGCCAGCAGACGGTACGAGCAGTACTTC. Translation gives CASRRYEQYF.

The V gene is TRBV28, the J gene TRBJ2-7; a possible D gene is TRBD2 (6 bases). Germline V gene sequence: CDR1 MDHEN, CDR2 SYDVKM. The CDR3 is made up of 15 amino acids. The V gene lost 8 bases and the J gene lost 1 base, with 18 bases spanning the gap. The CDR3 protein is CASLWIGGSSYEQYF. For the CDR3, the DNA is TGTGCCAGCCTGTGGATTGGGGGGAGTTCCTACGAGCAGTACTTC. The full variable domain, with the rest looked up from reference TRBV28 and TRBJ2-7, is DVKVTQSSRYLVKRTGEKVFLECVQDMDHENMFWYRQDPGLGLRLIYFSYDVKMKEKGDIPEGYSVSREKKERFSLILESASTNQTSMYLCASLWIGGSSYEQYFGPGTRLTVT.

This clonotype was seen at least ten times. This chain links TRBV7-8 with TRBJ1-5, with D perhaps matching TRBD1 (5 bases). The CDR3 spans 18 residues. V lost 2 bases and J lost 2, with 19 bases in between. Per germline, CDR1 SGHVS and CDR2 FQNEAQ. The CDR3: CASSLPAWGGGGNQPQHF. The CDR3 nucleotides read TGTGCCAGCAGCTTACCCGCCTGGGGGGGAGGTGGCAATCAGCCCCAGCATTTT. Full variable domain (missing parts from reference TRBV7-8 and TRBJ1-5): GAGVSQSPRYKVAKRGQDVALRCDPISGHVSLFWYQQALGQGPEFLTYFQNEAQLDKSGLPSDRFFAERPEGSVSTLKIQRTQQEDSAVYLCASSLPAWGGGGNQPQHFGDGTRLSIL.

This clonotype was recorded many times. This chain connects TRBV12-2 to TRBJ1-5. TRBV12-2 is a known pseudogene. The CDR3 is 15 amino acids. The CDR3 spells CASRLEEAPNQPQHF. The DNA of the CDR3 is TGTGCAAGTCGCTTAGAGGAGGCCCCCAATCAGCCCCAGCATTTT.

This clonotype was found a few times. The chain employs TRBV7-2 and TRBJ2-1; D is ambiguous. Germline CDR1 SGHTA, CDR2 FQGNSA. With 8 bases removed from V and 4 bases from J, the gap between germline ends came to 12 bases. The CDR3 spans 13 residues. In nucleotides, the CDR3 is TGTGCCAGCGCGCGAGACCTGTACAATGAGCAGTTCTTC. This gives the protein CASARDLYNEQFF.

This clonotype occurred many times. The chain uses TRBV11-2 and TRBJ2-3; possible D gene TRBD2, 6 bases. This CDR3 region has 18 residues. V gave up 2 bases and J gave up 7 bases, with 25 bases separating them. CDR1 is SGHAT, CDR2 FQNNGV, per germline. This chain's CDR3 is CASSLNLGGRGLSYTQYF. The CDR3 DNA reads as TGTGCCAGCAGCTTAAACTTGGGGGGTAGGGGACTTTCATATACGCAGTATTTT.

Many counts were recorded for this clonotype. The chain uses TRBV7-2 and TRBJ2-5; possibly TRBD1 for D (6 bases). CDR1 SGHTA and CDR2 FQGNSA come from the germline V gene. The CDR3 is 14 residues long. Trimming stripped 5 bases from V and 2 bases from J, with 12 bases between. The CDR3 reads CASSQAQGQETQYF. In DNA, the CDR3 is TGTGCCAGCAGCCAGGCCCAGGGGCAAGAGACCCAGTACTTC.

The chain links TRBV5-1 to TRBJ2-1; D call uncertain. The CDR3 spans 14 residues. Germline CDR1 reads SGHRS; CDR2 reads YFSETQ. V gave up 4 bases and J gave up 6 bases, with 14 bases separating them. CDR3 amino acids: CASSGQVGPNEQFF. CDR3 DNA sequence: TGCGCCAGCAGCGGTCAGGTGGGTCCCAATGAGCAGTTCTTC. The full variable domain, with the rest looked up from reference TRBV5-1 and TRBJ2-1, is KAGVTQTPRYLIKTRGQQVTLSCSPISGHRSVSWYQQTPGQGLQFLFEYFSETQRNKGNFPGRFSGRQFSNSRSEMNVSTLELGDSALYLCASSGQVGPNEQFFGPGTRLTVL.

As to this clonotype: One end of the junction does not line up with germline, which may come from a read error. V usage is TRBV5-8 and J usage is TRBJ2-1; TRBD1 matches at 8 bases. The germline CDR1 and CDR2 sequences are SGHTS and YDEGEE. The CDR3 length is 16 residues. The CDR3 is CANSSGQAKSYNEQFF. Here the CDR3 DNA reads TGTGCCAACAGCTCGGGACAGGCTAAATCCTACAATGAGCAGTTCTTC.

V gene TRBV4-3 combines with J gene TRBJ2-3, with D possibly TRBD1 on 5 matching bases. The CDR3 is 16 residues long. Per the germline V gene, CDR1 is LGHNA and CDR2 is YSLEER. V was cut by 1 base and J by 0 bases, with 11 bases left in between. CDR3 nucleotide sequence: TGCGCCAGCAGCCAAGTGCAGCGACAGAGCACAGATACGCAGTATTTT. As protein: CASSQVQRQSTDTQYF.

This clonotype was observed a handful of times. The V and J genes are TRBV6-5 and TRBJ1-5; a weak D match, TRBD1 (6 bases). Germline V lookup: CDR1 MNHEY, CDR2 SVGAGI. V was trimmed by 6 bases and J by 2 bases, leaving 11 bases between them. The CDR3 totals 14 residues. CDR3 coding DNA: TGTGCCAGCAGCCGACAGGTAGGCAATCAGCCCCAGCATTTT. This codes for CASSRQVGNQPQHF.

Ten or more counts support this clonotype. The chain uses TRBV6-2 or TRBV6-3 and TRBJ2-7, with D perhaps TRBD2 (6 bases). Germline V lookup: CDR1 MNHEY, CDR2 SVGEGT. V was trimmed by 6 bases and J by 5 bases, leaving 17 bases between them. The CDR3 covers 14 residues. The CDR3 region is CASSYGGPFDEQYF. The CDR3 bases are TGTGCCAGCAGCTACGGGGGTCCGTTCGACGAGCAGTACTTC.

This clonotype was seen ten or more times. J is TRBJ2-4 and V is TRBV6-2 or TRBV6-3; no clear D gene. Trimming shortened V by 6 bases and J by 4 bases, and 7 bases separated the two germline ends. There are 12 residues in the CDR3. Looked up from germline, CDR1 is MNHEY and CDR2 is SVGEGT. CDR3 loop: CASRSGKNIQYF. CDR3 in DNA: TGTGCCAGCAGATCGGGTAAAAACATTCAGTACTTC.

This clonotype has a handful of counts. The V and J genes are TRBV28 and TRBJ2-5, with 12 bases aligning to TRBD1. V dropped 5 bases and J dropped 5; count of bases not matched to a gene: 12. The CDR3 runs 17 residues. Germline V CDR1 and CDR2: MDHEN, SYDVKM. The CDR3, as DNA: TGTGCCAGCAGTGACGGGACAGGGGGCGGTATTCGGGAGACCCAGTACTTC. This sequence encodes CASSDGTGGGIRETQYF.

To note about this clonotype: Given a far larger clone just one base away, this is likely a sequencing read error. This chain connects TRBV28 to TRBJ2-1; 8 bases align to TRBD2. Germline assignment: CDR1 MDHEN and CDR2 SYDVKM. CDR3 length equals 16 residues. In DNA form, the CDR3 reads TGTGCCATCAGTGATTTGATAGCGGGGACCTACAATGAGCAGTTCTTC. Amino acid sequence: CAISDLIAGTYNEQFF.

This rearrangement joins TRBV13 to TRBJ2-7; 11 bases match TRBD2. Germline V gene lookup returns CDR1 PRHDT and CDR2 FYEKMQ (reference sequence). The CDR3 has 14 residues. After removal of 3 bases from V and 3 bases from J, the junction contained 1 base not matched to a gene. CDR3 in DNA: TGTGCCAGCAGCTTCCTAGCGGGGGGCTACGAGCAGTACTTC. Translation: CASSFLAGGYEQYF. The whole variable domain, filled in from reference TRBV13 and TRBJ2-7, reads AAGVIQSPRHLIKEKRETATLKCYPIPRHDTVYWYQQGPGQDPQFLISFYEKMQSDKGSIPDRFSAQQFSDYHSELNMSSLELGDSALYFCASSFLAGGYEQYFGPGTRLTVT.

This clonotype was seen more than once but under ten times. This chain links TRBV5-1 with TRBJ2-7, with D uncertain. Trimming stripped 3 bases from V and 4 bases from J, with 5 bases between. This CDR3 comprises 11 residues. CDR1 and CDR2 from the germline V gene are SGHRS and YFSETQ. The CDR3 sequence: CASSSQYEQYF. The CDR3 DNA reads TGCGCCAGCAGCTCCCAATACGAGCAGTACTTC.

This sequence joins TRBV30 and TRBJ2-5; TRBD1 might be the D (6 bases). V was shortened by 2 bases and J by 4 bases, with 17 bases between the two germline ends. The CDR3 loop spans 15 amino acids. Germline assignment: CDR1 GTSNPN and CDR2 SVGIG (reference sequence). The CDR3 loop reads CAWSRSKKGVETQYF. CDR3 DNA: TGTGCCTGGAGTCGCTCTAAAAAGGGGGTAGAGACCCAGTACTTC.

This clonotype has a count of ten or more. The rearrangement uses TRBV3-1 and TRBJ2-5; no reliable D call. Germline CDR1 LGHDT, CDR2 YNNKEL (reference sequence). Between the trimmed V and J ends, which lost 1 base and 1 base, there was a span of 4 bases. The CDR3 has 13 residues. This CDR3 reads CASSQGVQETQYF. CDR3 nucleotides: TGTGCCAGCAGCCAAGGGGTCCAAGAGACCCAGTACTTC.

This clonotype was recorded many times. This chain joins TRBV7-2 and TRBJ2-7, with TRBD2 matching 7 bases. The J segment lost 4 bases and the V segment lost 8 bases, leaving 8 bases of the junction unmatched. The V gene's germline CDR1 is SGHTA and CDR2 FQGNSA. The CDR3 has 13 amino acids. The CDR3 is CASAAGAEYEQYF. Written as DNA, the CDR3 is TGTGCCAGCGCGGCGGGAGCCGAGTACGAGCAGTACTTC. Filled out from reference TRBV7-2 and TRBJ2-7, the complete variable domain reads GAGVSQSPSNKVTEKGKDVELRCDPISGHTALYWYRQSLGQGLEFLIYFQGNSAPDKSGLPSDRFSAERTGGSVSTLTIQRTQQEDSAVYLCASAAGAEYEQYFGPGTRLTVT.

This clonotype appeared many times. The chain carries TRBV7-2 and TRBJ2-7, with D maybe TRBD1 (6 bases). The V gene's germline CDR1 is SGHTA and CDR2 FQGNSA. The length of the CDR3 is 16 residues. V was cut by 1 base and J by 0 bases, with 13 bases left in between. Here the CDR3 DNA reads TGTGCCAGCAGCTTAGATCCCAGGGGCTTCTCCTACGAGCAGTACTTC. It encodes CASSLDPRGFSYEQYF.